The present TCR beta chain was sequenced within a study of OX40 agonist ivuxolimab in advanced cancers. As for the study in general: Roughly two fifths of patients had received prior checkpoint inhibitor therapy. General study findings and limits: Patients who responded partially at 0.1-3.0 mg/kg showed clonal expansion ranking among the lowest. Low normalized T-cell clonal expansion was additionally recorded for some nonresponders. At doses 0.1 to 3.0 mg/kg, CD4+ and CD8+ clones expanded.

Some clones are missing from TCRdb's copy, which holds only in-frame ones; the method was immunoSEQ multiplex PCR. The sample has under 40,000 clones; about three quarters are singletons. With V trimmed by 4 bases and J by 6 bases, 6 bases remained unmatched. The CDR3 runs to 14 residues. Germline-derived CDR1 and CDR2 are MNHNS and SASEGT. On this clone: No antigen is known for it.

The chain is built from TRBV6-1 and TRBJ2-1, with 7 positions matching TRBD2. The source was CD4+ or CD8+ T cells sorted from blood, collected in a trial of the OX40 agonist ivuxolimab. The TCR originated in an adult with an advanced solid tumor such as melanoma, head and neck, liver or kidney cancer. The CDR3 is CASSGRLAVNEQFF. The CDR3 DNA sequence: TGTGCCAGCAGTGGAAGGCTAGCGGTCAATGAGCAGTTCTTC.